A selection of T cell receptor beta chains follows, all from one sample in a study of T cells in Graves' hyperthyroidism and ophthalmopathy. One entry per CDR3 protein results from TCRdb running MiXCR on the multiplex PCR reads. The table has around 530,000 distinct CDR3 sequences, roughly 15% seen once. Sequencing was done on a sample of blood. The receptors here all came from a woman aged 18-29 years with Graves' ophthalmopathy. CDR3s include the opening cysteine and the closing phenylalanine or tryptophan. A D gene is named only where the DNA matches it firmly. Where a row states a size, it is once, few, many or the class of an expanded clone; other rows omit it.

>TRBJ1-2|TRBV5-6|TRBD1|many
CASSLGTGHGYTF
TGTGCCAGCAGCTTGGGGACAGGGCATGGCTACACCTTC
>TRBJ2-1|TRBV18|TRBD1|NA
CASSPRLQQGSSYNEQFF
TGTGCCAGCTCACCACGGCTCCAACAGGGGAGCTCCTACAATGAGCAGTTCTTC
>TRBJ2-7|TRBV24-1|TRBD1|many
CATSDPGQGSYEQYF
TGTGCCACCAGTGACCCGGGACAGGGGTCCTACGAGCAGTACTTC
>TRBJ2-3|TRBV5-1|NA|NA
CASSSPALTADTQYF
TGCGCCAGCAGCTCCCCCGCTCTGACTGCAGATACGCAGTATTTT
>TRBJ2-7|TRBV19|TRBD2|NA
CASSIDGGSDYYEQYF
TGTGCCAGTAGTATAGATGGCGGGAGCGACTACTACGAGCAGTACTTC
>TRBJ1-2|TRBV4-1|NA|NA
CASSHPSGAEDTF
TGCGCCAGCAGCCATCCCTCCGGGGCCGAGGACACCTTC
>TRBJ2-7|TRBV28|NA|many
CASSLWGSRYYEQYF
TGTGCCAGCAGTTTGTGGGGCTCCAGATACTACGAGCAGTACTTC
>TRBJ1-1|TRBV27|NA|many
CASSLRSSTEAFF
TGTGCCAGCAGTTTGAGGTCAAGCACTGAAGCTTTCTTT
>TRBJ1-5|TRBV6-1|NA|NA
CASSEVRGINQPQHF
TGTGCCAGCAGTGAAGTGAGGGGTATCAATCAGCCCCAGCATTTT
>TRBJ2-7|TRBV5-5|NA|NA
CASSLVGGLGEQYF
TGTGCCAGCAGCTTGGTTGGGGGCCTAGGGGAGCAGTACTTC
>TRBJ1-2|TRBV11-2|NA|NA
CASSPAPRGPHGYGYTF
TGTGCCAGCAGCCCAGCCCCTCGAGGGCCTCACGGCTATGGCTACACCTTC
>TRBJ2-5|TRBV20-1|TRBD2|NA
CSARGGLAGGRETQYF
TGCAGTGCTAGAGGGGGACTAGCGGGGGGGCGGGAGACCCAGTACTTC
>TRBJ2-7|TRBV5-1|NA|few
CASSLAPDRIYEQYF
TGCGCCAGCAGCTTGGCCCCGGACCGAATCTACGAGCAGTACTTC
>TRBJ2-1|TRBV30|TRBD2|many
CAWSGVLAGAYNEQFF
TGTGCCTGGAGTGGGGTACTAGCGGGAGCCTACAATGAGCAGTTCTTC
>TRBJ2-5|TRBV9|TRBD2|many
CASSVVPAGARETQYF
TGTGCCAGCAGCGTAGTTCCAGCGGGAGCGCGAGAGACCCAGTACTTC
>TRBJ1-1|TRBV5-8|NA|NA
CASSLTPHGGTEAFF
TGTGCCAGCAGCTTGACCCCCCACGGGGGCACTGAAGCTTTCTTT
>TRBJ2-7|TRBV28|TRBD2|many
CASRLSGGSSYEQYF
TGTGCCAGCAGACTTAGCGGGGGTAGCTCCTACGAGCAGTACTTC
>TRBJ2-5|TRBV4-1|NA|few
CASSQEAGQQETQYF
TGCGCCAGCAGCCAAGAGGCCGGGCAGCAAGAGACCCAGTACTTC
>TRBJ1-1|TRBV7-6|TRBD1|few
CASSPMTGGEITEAFF
TGTGCCAGCAGTCCGATGACAGGGGGCGAAATCACTGAAGCTTTCTTT
>TRBJ2-7|TRBV20-1|TRBD1|NA
CSATGTDSYEQYF
TGCAGTGCTACCGGGACAGACTCCTACGAGCAGTACTTC
>TRBJ2-7|TRBV11-1|NA|many
CASSLVIAETYEQYF
TGTGCCAGCAGCTTAGTTATTGCGGAAACCTACGAGCAGTACTTC
>TRBJ2-3|TRBV27|TRBD2|few
CASSLPPGASGSFDADTQYF
TGTGCCAGCAGTTTGCCGCCGGGGGCTAGCGGGAGTTTTGATGCAGATACGCAGTATTTT
>TRBJ1-5|TRBV7-8|TRBD1|many
CASSLRGTGTTGNQPQHF
TGTGCCAGCAGCTTAAGGGGGACAGGGACTACCGGCAATCAGCCCCAGCATTTT
>TRBJ2-1|TRBV19|TRBD2|NA
CASTLAGEYNEQFF
TGTGCCAGTACCCTAGCGGGAGAGTACAATGAGCAGTTCTTC
>TRBJ2-1|TRBV28|NA|few
CASRAPGWSYNEQFF
TGTGCCAGCAGGGCCCCAGGGTGGTCCTACAATGAGCAGTTCTTC
>TRBJ2-1|TRBV10-3|TRBD1|few
CAISPYRQGSSYNEQFF
TGTGCCATCAGTCCCTATAGACAGGGGAGCTCCTACAATGAGCAGTTCTTC
>TRBJ1-1|TRBV20-1|NA|many
CSAGLWGTEAFF
TGCAGTGCCGGGCTATGGGGCACTGAAGCTTTCTTT
>TRBJ1-3|TRBV12-3/TRBV12-4|NA|NA
CAILTGNTIYF
TGTGCCATTCTAACTGGAAACACCATATATTTT
>TRBJ2-7|TRBV12-3/TRBV12-4|NA|few
CASSPSVGYYEQYF
TGTGCCAGCAGTCCCTCGGTGGGGTACTACGAGCAGTACTTC
>TRBJ2-3|TRBV5-1|TRBD1|few
CASSVQGLLDTQYF
TGCGCCAGCAGCGTACAGGGGTTACTGGATACGCAGTATTTT
>TRBJ2-2|TRBV7-3|NA|few
CASSSGNTGELFF
TGTGCCAGCAGCTCGGGGAACACCGGGGAGCTGTTTTTT